This T cell receptor beta chain stems from a study of CD8 T cells in Susac syndrome. Study-level background: Intravenous immunoglobulin alone or corticosteroids were being given to patients with Susac syndrome at blood draw, unless they were therapy-naive.

Study results and limitations: The authors found no clonal expansion in Susac syndrome CD4+ T cell repertoires. Only a relatively small number of individuals were included in the TCR sequencing and HLA analysis.

Random hexamers were used to reverse transcribe an amount of roughly 0.5 to 1 ug RNA. The authors amplified TCR beta CDR3 across 54 Vbeta and 13 Jbeta using immunoSEQ multiplex PCR. MiXCR, run by TCRdb on the immunoSEQ multiplex PCR reads, gives a single entry per CDR3 protein. The sample has some 160,000 distinct CDR3 sequences, 90% to 95% seen once. Worth noting for this clonotype: As yet, its antigen is unknown.

Germline CDR1 and CDR2: SQVTM and ANQGSEA. V was trimmed by 5 bases and J by 3 bases, leaving 14 bases between them. The CDR3 has 13 amino acids. The TCR originated in a human donor with Susac syndrome. Sequencing was done on a sample of CD4+ T cells from PBMCs. The chain couples TRBV29-1 to TRBJ2-7, with a possible D match to TRBD1 (6 bases). The CDR3, as DNA: TGCAGCGTTACAGGACAGTTAAACTACGAGCAGTACTTC. Encoded protein: CSVTGQLNYEQYF.